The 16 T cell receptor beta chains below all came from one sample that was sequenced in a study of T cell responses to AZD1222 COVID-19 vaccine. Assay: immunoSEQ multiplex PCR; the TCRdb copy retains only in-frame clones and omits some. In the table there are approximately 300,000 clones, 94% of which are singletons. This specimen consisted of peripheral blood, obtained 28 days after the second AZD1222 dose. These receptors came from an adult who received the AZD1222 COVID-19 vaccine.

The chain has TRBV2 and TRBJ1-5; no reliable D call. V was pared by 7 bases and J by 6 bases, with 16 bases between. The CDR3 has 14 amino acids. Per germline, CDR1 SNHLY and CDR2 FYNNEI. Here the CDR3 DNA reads TGTGCCAGCAAAAGGCCCCCGGAGGGTCAGCCCCAGCATTTT. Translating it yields CASKRPPEGQPQHF. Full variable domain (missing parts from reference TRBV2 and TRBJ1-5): EPEVTQTPSHQVTQMGQEVILRCVPISNHLYFYWYRQILGQKVEFLVSFYNNEISEKSEIFDDQFSVERPDGSNFTLKIRSTKLEDSAMYFCASKRPPEGQPQHFGDGTRLSIL.

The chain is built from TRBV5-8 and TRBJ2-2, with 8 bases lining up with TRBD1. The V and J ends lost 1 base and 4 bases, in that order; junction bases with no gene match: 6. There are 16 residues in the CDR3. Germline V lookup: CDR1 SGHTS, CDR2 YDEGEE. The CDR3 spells CASSLFRTGTTGELFF. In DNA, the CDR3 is TGTGCCAGCAGCTTGTTTCGGACAGGGACCACCGGGGAGCTGTTTTTT.

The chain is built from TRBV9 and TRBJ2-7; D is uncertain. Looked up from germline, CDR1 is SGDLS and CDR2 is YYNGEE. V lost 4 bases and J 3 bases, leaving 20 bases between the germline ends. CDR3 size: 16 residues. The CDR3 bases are TGTGCCAGCAGCCCCTGGCAAGCGACCCCTTTCTACGAGCAGTACTTC. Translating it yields CASSPWQATPFYEQYF.

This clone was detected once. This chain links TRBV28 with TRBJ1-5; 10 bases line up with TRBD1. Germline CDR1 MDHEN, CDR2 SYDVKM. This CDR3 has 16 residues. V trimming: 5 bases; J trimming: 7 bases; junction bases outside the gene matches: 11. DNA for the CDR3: TGTGCCAGCAGTGCCCCGGGACAGGGGTTCGGGCAGCCCCAGCATTTT. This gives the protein CASSAPGQGFGQPQHF.

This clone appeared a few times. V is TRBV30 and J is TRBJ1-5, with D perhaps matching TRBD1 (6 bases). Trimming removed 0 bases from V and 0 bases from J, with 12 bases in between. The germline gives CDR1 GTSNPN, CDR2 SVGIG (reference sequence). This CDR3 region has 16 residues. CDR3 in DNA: TGTGCCTGGAGTGTGTCAGGGGCCCTTAGCAATCAGCCCCAGCATTTT. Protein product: CAWSVSGALSNQPQHF. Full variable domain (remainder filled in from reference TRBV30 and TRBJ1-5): SQTIHQWPATLVQPVGSPLSLECTVEGTSNPNLYWYRQAAGRGLQLLFYSVGIGQISSEVPQNLSASRPQDRQFILSSKKLLLSDSGFYLCAWSVSGALSNQPQHFGDGTRLSIL.

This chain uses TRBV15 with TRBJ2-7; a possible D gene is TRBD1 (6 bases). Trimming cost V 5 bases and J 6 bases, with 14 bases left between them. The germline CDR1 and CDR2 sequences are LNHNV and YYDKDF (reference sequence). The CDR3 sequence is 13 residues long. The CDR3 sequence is CATSGIRGSEQYF. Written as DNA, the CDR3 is TGTGCCACCAGCGGCATCAGGGGTTCCGAGCAGTACTTC.

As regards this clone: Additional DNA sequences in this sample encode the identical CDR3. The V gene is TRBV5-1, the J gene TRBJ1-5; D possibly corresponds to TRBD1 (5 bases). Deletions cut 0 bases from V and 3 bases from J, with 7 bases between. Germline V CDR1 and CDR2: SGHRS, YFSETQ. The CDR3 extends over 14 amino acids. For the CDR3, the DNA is TGCGCCAGCAGCTTGGGGGGGAACAATCAGCCCCAGCATTTT. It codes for CASSLGGNNQPQHF.

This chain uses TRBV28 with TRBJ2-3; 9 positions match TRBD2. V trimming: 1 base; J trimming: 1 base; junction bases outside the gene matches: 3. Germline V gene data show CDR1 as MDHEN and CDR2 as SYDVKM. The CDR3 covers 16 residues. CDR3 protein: CASSLLAGVGTDTQYF. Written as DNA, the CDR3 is TGTGCCAGCAGTTTATTAGCGGGAGTCGGCACAGATACGCAGTATTTT.

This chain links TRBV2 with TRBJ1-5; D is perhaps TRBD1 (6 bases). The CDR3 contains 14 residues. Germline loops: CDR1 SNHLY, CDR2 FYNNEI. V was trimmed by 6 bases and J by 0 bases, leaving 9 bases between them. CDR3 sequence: CASRRTDSNQPQHF. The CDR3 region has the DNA TGTGCCAGCAGGCGGACAGATAGCAATCAGCCCCAGCATTTT.

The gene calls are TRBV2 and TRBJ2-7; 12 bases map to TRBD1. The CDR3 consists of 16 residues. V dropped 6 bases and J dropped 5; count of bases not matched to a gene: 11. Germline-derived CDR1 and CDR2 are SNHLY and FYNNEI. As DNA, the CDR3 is TGTGCCAGCAGAGACCCGGGACAGGGGGCGGACCACGAGCAGTACTTC. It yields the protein CASRDPGQGADHEQYF.

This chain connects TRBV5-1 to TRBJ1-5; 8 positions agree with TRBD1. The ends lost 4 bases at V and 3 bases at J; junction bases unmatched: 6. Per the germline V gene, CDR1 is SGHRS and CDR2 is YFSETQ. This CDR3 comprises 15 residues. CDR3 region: CASSLQGGVNQPQHF. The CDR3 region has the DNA TGCGCCAGCAGCCTACAGGGGGGCGTCAATCAGCCCCAGCATTTT. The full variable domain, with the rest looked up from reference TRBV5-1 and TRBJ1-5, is KAGVTQTPRYLIKTRGQQVTLSCSPISGHRSVSWYQQTPGQGLQFLFEYFSETQRNKGNFPGRFSGRQFSNSRSEMNVSTLELGDSALYLCASSLQGGVNQPQHFGDGTRLSIL.

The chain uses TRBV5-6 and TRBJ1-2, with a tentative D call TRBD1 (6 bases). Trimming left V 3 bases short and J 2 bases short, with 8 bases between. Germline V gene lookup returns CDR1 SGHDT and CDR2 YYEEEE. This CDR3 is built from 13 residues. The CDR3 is CASSSGQNYGYTF. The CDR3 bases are TGTGCCAGCAGCTCCGGACAGAACTATGGCTACACCTTC.

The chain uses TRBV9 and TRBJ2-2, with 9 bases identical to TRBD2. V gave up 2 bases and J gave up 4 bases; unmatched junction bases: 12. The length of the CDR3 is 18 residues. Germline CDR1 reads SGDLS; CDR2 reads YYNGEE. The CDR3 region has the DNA TGTGCCAGCAGCGTTTCCCCTACAAGCGGGGGGATCACCGGGGAGCTGTTTTTT. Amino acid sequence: CASSVSPTSGGITGELFF.

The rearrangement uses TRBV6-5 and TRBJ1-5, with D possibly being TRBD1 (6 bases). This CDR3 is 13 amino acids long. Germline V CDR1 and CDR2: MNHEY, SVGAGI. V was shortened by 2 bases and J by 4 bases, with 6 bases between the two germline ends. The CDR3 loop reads CASSYGQNQPQHF. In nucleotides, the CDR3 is TGTGCCAGCAGTTACGGACAGAATCAGCCCCAGCATTTT.

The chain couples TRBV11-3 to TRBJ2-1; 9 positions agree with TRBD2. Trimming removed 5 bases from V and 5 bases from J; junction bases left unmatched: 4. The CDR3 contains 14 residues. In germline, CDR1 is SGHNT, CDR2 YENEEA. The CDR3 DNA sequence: TGTGCCAGCAGCGAGGCGGGAGGGGACAATGAGCAGTTCTTC. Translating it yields CASSEAGGDNEQFF. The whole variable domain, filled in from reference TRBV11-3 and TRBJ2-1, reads EAGVVQSPRYKIIEKKQPVAFWCNPISGHNTLYWYLQNLGQGPELLIRYENEEAVDDSQLPKDRFSAERLKGVDSTLKIQPAELGDSAVYLCASSEAGGDNEQFFGPGTRLTVL.

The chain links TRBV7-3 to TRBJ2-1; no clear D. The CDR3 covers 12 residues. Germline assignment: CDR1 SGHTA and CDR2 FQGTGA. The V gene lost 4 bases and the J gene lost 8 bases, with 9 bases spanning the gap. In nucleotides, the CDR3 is TGTGCCAGCAGCTCATTAGGCGATGAGCAGTTCTTC. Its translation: CASSSLGDEQFF.